The table lists the clone carrying this TCR beta chain with many counts. The antigen is unknown. This sample was included in a study of regulatory T cells in long-lasting Graves disease. Study-wide results and limits: Thyroid tissue went unstudied; only peripheral blood was examined. Persistent disease showed a preference for TRBV28, TRBJ1-2 and TRBJ2-5.

With iRepertoire HTBI primers and Arm-PCR of CDR3 regions, TCR beta libraries were built. In the authors' methods: The identification of approximately 62 TRBV and 14 to 15 TRBJ segments was made across samples. TCRdb reprocessed the multiplex PCR reads with MiXCR, giving one entry per CDR3 protein. The V and J calls and clone size are TCRdb's, not the authors'. In the table there are a few hundred thousand distinct CDR3 sequences, 20% to 25% of which are singletons. The CDR3 sequence is 14 residues long. V was shortened by 2 bases and J by 5 bases, with 12 bases between the two germline ends. Germline-derived CDR1 and CDR2 are SGHAT and FQNNGV. The time point denotes: newly diagnosed GD, antithyroid drugs for less than 3 months. Following extraction of RNA from PBMCs, that RNA was used to make the TCR library. Enrollment of patients was through an endocrinology department in Xi'an, China.

The sequenced sample was peripheral blood mononuclear cells (PBMCs), obtained at new diagnosis, from a patient treated with antithyroid drugs. This clonotype was obtained from a female donor with Graves disease. This chain joins TRBV11-2 and TRBJ2-5; perhaps TRBD2 as D (5 bases). The CDR3 sequence is CASSLSLTGETQYF. In DNA form, the CDR3 reads TGTGCCAGCAGCTTAAGTCTAACGGGGGAGACCCAGTACTTC. Combining the CDR3 with reference TRBV11-2 and TRBJ2-5 gives the whole variable domain EAGVAQSPRYKIIEKRQSVAFWCNPISGHATLYWYQQILGQGPKLLIQFQNNGVVDDSQLPKDRFSAERLKGVDSTLKIQPAKLEDSAVYLCASSLSLTGETQYFGPGTRLLVL.